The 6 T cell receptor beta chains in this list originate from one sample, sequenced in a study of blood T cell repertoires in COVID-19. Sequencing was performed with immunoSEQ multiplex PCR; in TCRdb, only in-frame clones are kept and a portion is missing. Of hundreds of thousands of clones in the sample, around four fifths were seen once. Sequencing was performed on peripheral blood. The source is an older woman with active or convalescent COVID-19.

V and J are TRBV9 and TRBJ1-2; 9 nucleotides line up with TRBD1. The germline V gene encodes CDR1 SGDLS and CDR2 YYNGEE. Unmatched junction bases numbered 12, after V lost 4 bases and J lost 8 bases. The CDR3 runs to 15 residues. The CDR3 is CASSPGQGVEGGYTF. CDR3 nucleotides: TGTGCCAGCAGCCCGGGACAGGGAGTAGAGGGGGGCTACACCTTC.

The CDR3 region is CASNSYNEQFF. The CDR3 region has the DNA TGTGCCAGTAACTCCTACAATGAGCAGTTCTTC. The V call is TRBV21-1, the J call TRBJ2-1; the table calls TRBD2, which could not be checked here. TRBV21-1 constitutes a pseudogene. CDR3 length equals 11 residues.

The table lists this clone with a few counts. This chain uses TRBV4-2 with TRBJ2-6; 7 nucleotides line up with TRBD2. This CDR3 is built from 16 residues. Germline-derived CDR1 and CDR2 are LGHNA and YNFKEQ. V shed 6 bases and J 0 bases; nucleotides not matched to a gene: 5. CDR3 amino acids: CASRGGGDSGANVLTF. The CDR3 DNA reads TGTGCCAGCAGGGGGGGAGGGGACTCTGGGGCCAACGTCCTGACTTTC.

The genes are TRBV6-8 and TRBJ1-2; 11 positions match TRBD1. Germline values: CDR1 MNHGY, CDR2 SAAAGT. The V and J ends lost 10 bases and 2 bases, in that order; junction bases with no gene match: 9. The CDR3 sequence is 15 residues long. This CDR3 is CATKIWDRGNYGYTF. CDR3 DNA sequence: TGTGCCACCAAAATTTGGGACAGGGGGAACTATGGCTACACCTTC.

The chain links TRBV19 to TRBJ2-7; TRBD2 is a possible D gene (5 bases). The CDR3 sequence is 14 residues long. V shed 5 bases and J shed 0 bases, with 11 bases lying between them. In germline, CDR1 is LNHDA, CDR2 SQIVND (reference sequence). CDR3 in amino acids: CASSPGVNSYEQYF. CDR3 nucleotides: TGTGCCAGTAGTCCCGGGGTTAACTCCTACGAGCAGTACTTC.

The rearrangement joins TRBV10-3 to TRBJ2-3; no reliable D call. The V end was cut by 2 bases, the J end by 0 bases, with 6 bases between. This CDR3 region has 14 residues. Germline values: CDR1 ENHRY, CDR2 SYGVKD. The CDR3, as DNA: TGTGCCATCAGTGAGGCGACTAGCACAGATACGCAGTATTTT. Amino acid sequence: CAISEATSTDTQYF.